The T cell receptor (beta chain) under discussion was sequenced for a study of blood T cells in healthy people across ages. Turning to the study itself: T cells yielded about one barcoded beta molecule per two cells through template switching.

The authors ran a second PCR of about 6 to 11 cycles using a sample-barcoded 5' primer and a J-beta primer mix. Each CDR3 protein gets one entry after TCRdb re-called the 5' RACE reads with MiXCR. The sample holds about 1.8 million distinct CDR3 sequences; about 49% are singletons and the top ten take 2.1%. This clonotype was recorded a few times. The receptor was derived from a woman aged 40 to 50 in good health. The sample taken for sequencing was blood.

The CDR3 nucleotides read TGTGCCACCAGCAGAGATCGTAGTGGAACGCAGTATTTT. Its protein is CATSRDRSGTQYF. The chain has TRBV15 and TRBJ2-3; D not certain. Trimming took 0 bases from V and 9 from J, leaving 10 bases between them. The CDR3 runs to 13 residues. Germline loops: CDR1 LNHNV, CDR2 YYDKDF (reference sequence).